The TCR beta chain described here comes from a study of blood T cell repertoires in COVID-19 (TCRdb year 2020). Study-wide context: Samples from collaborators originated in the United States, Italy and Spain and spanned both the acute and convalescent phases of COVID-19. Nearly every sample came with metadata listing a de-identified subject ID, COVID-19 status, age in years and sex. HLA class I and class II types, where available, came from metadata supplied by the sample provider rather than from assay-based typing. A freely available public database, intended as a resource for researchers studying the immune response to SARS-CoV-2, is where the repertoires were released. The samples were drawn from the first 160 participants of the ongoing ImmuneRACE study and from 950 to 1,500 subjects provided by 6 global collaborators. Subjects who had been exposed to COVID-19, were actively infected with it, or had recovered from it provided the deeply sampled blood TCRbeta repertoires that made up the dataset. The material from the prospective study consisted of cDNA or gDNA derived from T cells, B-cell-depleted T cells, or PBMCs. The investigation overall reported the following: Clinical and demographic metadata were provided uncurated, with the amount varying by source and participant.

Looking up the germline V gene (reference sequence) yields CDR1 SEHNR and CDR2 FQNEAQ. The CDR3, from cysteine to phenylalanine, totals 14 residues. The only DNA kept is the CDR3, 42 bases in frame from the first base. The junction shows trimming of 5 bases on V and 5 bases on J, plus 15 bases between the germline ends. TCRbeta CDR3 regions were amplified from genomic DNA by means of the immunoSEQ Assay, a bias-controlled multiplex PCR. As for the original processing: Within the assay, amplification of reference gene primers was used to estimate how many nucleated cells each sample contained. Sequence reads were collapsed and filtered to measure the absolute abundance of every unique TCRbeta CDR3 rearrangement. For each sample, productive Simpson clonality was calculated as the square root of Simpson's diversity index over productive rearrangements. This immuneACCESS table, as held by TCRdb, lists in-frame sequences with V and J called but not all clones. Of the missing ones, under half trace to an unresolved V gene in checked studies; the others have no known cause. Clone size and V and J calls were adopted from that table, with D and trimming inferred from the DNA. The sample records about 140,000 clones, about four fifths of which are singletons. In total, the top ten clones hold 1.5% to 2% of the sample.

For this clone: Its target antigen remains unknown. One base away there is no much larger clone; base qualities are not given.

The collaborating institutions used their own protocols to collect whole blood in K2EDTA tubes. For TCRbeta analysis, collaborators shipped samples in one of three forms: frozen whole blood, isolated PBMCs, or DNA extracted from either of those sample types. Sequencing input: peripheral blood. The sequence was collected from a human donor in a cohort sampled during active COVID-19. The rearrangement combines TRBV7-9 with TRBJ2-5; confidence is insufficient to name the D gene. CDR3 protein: CASSASLDVETQYF. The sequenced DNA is TGTGCCAGCAGCGCGAGTTTAGATGTGGAGACCCAGTACTTC. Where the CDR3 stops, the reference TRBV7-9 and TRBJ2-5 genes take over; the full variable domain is DTGVSQNPRHKITKRGQNVTFRCDPISEHNRLYWYRQTLGQGPEFLTYFQNEAQLEKSRLLSDRFSAERPKGSFSTLEIQRTEQGDSAMYLCASSASLDVETQYFGPGTRLLVL.